This T cell receptor beta chain derives from a study of cytomegalovirus exposure and HLA in healthy donors (dated by TCRdb to about 2017). With regard to the full study: A later analysis indicated that the 95 to 150 validation repertoires were generated on the platform also employed for the approximately 700 repertoires of the first cohort. The study aimed to test whether signatures of past pathogen exposure could be identified by cataloging public T cell receptors. In addition to the first cohort of 666 subjects, a separate validation cohort of approximately 120 different subjects was used. The study combined high-throughput TCR immunosequencing, statistical association of individual TCRs with disease status, and machine learning to predict cytomegalovirus infection status.

The library was generated by the immunoSEQ multiplex PCR assay. The study's own analysis went as follows. A statistical classification framework was built to diagnose cytomegalovirus status from the catalog of TCR beta chain sequences. TCRdb's version of the immuneACCESS table is confined to in-frame rearrangements and falls short of the full clone set. An unresolved V gene accounts for under half of the shortfall where checked; the remainder is of unknown origin. The DNA was the basis for D and trimming; V, J and clone size are from that table. Within this sample are approximately 280,000 clones, with 80% to 90% of them counted one time only. The ten largest clones add up to approximately 1% of the sample. The donors belonged to the validation cohort of under 150 subjects, which was separate from the roughly 670-subject first cohort. On this clone itself: What this receptor recognizes is not known. No base-level quality is on record; no much larger clone is a single base apart.

CDR1 and CDR2, per the germline V gene, are SGHAT and FQNNGV. V and J are truncated by 0 bases and 5 bases respectively, leaving an intervening sequence of 13 bases. From its cysteine to its phenylalanine, the CDR3 spans 15 amino acids. The retained sequence is limited to the CDR3, 45 bases, with the frame set at the first base. Overall results and qualifications from the work: The study gave a list of more than 150 TCR beta chains associated with cytomegalovirus. A later analysis had no HLA typing for the validation cohort, so co-occurrence there was scored across all 130 or so repertoires. In vitro tests confirmed that a few of the cytomegalovirus-associated TCR beta chains recognize cytomegalovirus antigens. Most TCR sequences were observed very rarely across donors, whereas some public TCRs were present in many individuals. According to the authors, the approach could potentially be generalized to other disease states and immunological phenotypes. Cytomegalovirus status was reported to be diagnosed by the classifier with high specificity and sensitivity in both the original and validation cohorts. Of the cluster scores, roughly 95% were above 0 in a later analysis, which found that TCRs clustered in the first cohort also tended to co-occur in the 120 validation repertoires.

The receptor was isolated from a woman aged 18-29 years in good health and CMV-seronegative. The sequence is built from TRBV11-2 and TRBJ2-5, with a weak D call of TRBD2 (7 bases match). The sample consisted of PBMCs. The CDR3 sequence is CASSLDPAGAETQYF. The DNA sequence is TGTGCCAGCAGCTTAGATCCGGCGGGGGCTGAGACCCAGTACTTC.